Given below is one TCR beta chain in context. This clone's antigen is unknown. Per-base qualities were not stored, and no clone one base away is much larger. The time point label corresponds to: about 28 days (+/-7) after the second vaccine dose. AZD1222 recipients given second doses at about 4 weeks or at about 12 weeks were pooled, since spike-specific TCR depth and breadth were not found to differ between the two schedules. Vaccinee samples were obtained from the UK trials COV001 and COV002, which included a single-blind randomized controlled phase 2/3 trial of AZD1222 (ChAdOx1 nCoV-19) in healthy adults. Trial participant PBMC samples were collected at day 0 and day 28 after the second dose for TCRbeta chain sequencing. This sample was included in a study of T cell responses to AZD1222 COVID-19 vaccine listed by TCRdb under 2021. General notes on the study: TCR sequencing covered fewer than 250 trial participants: nearly 210 given two doses of AZD1222 and 26 given two doses of MenACWY control vaccine. Trial participants were enrolled by age into 18-55, 56-69 and 70-plus year subgroups, with approximately 150, 30 and 60 TCR-sequenced participants respectively.

The CDR3 regions of human TCRbeta chains were subjected to immunosequencing. Concerning the study's data processing: Repertoire TCRs were matched against a reference library of SARS-CoV-2-specific TCRs generated with the MIRA antigen-specificity platform. Breadth was defined as the fraction of unique TCRs that were SARS-CoV-2-associated. Depth was defined as the fraction of total T cells that were SARS-CoV-2-associated. Using the MIRA data, every spike-specific TCR was mapped to the spike region that the TCR reacted to and assigned to either a CD4 or a CD8 class. Log10-transformed breadth and depth values were compared by one-way ANOVA with Sidak's multiple comparisons tests. The source is immuneACCESS, and TCRdb retained only in-frame sequences with V and J called. Part of the clones is not carried over; for the studies checked, unresolved V genes explain less than half of this, and the remainder is unexplained. D and trimming were read from the DNA, whereas the V and J calls and clone size are those reported in that table. This sample holds fewer than 110,000 clones; approximately 87% were observed only once. Jointly, the top ten make up more than 8.5% of the sample.

Results and caveats for the whole study, not just this receptor: No day 14 peak-response samples were available, so repertoires were characterized only after the peak T cell response. Conclusions about previously exposed vaccinees are limited because only a handful of AZD1222 recipients were SARS-CoV-2 seropositive at baseline. After two AZD1222 doses, both the breadth and the depth of spike-specific TCRs were significantly higher than at day 0 and than in MenACWY recipients. The 56-69-year group was small, and its depth increase did not reach significance, likely because of low power. The whole spike protein was spanned by vaccine-associated CD4 TCRs, and dominant responses were seen in regions 160-218 and 743-854. Epitopes outside the regions mutated in the B.1.351 and B.1.1.7 variants were reportedly recognized by nearly half of the unique spike-specific TCRs. Participants were mostly white British, with more females than males. The authors suggested clonal diversity may have been underestimated.

V drops 3 bases and J drops 0 bases, leaving 6 bases in between. Measured from the cysteine to the phenylalanine, the CDR3 is 14 residues long. CDR3 DNA is the only sequence kept; it has 42 bases, read in frame from the first base. CDR1 is given as MDHEN and CDR2 as SYDVKM, both from the germline V gene. Specimen: peripheral blood, collected 28 days after the second AZD1222 dose. The sequence came from an adult who received the AZD1222 COVID-19 vaccine. In this chain, TRBV28 is recombined with TRBJ2-1, with the identity of the D gene unclear. The DNA reads TGTGCCAGCAGTTTGCCGAGCTCCTACAATGAGCAGTTCTTC. The resulting protein is CASSLPSSYNEQFF.